This is a list of T cell receptor beta chains from one sample in a study of blood T cell repertoires in COVID-19. TCRdb's copy holds only in-frame clones and misses some; the assay was immunoSEQ multiplex PCR. The table lists about 400,000 clones, about 88% of them singletons. Sequencing was performed on peripheral blood. All receptors come from a woman aged 60-75 years with COVID-19, enrolled during active disease. Each CDR3 is given without its conserved first and last residue. Size tells how often a clone was seen (once, few, many) or the class of an expanded clone, and some rows leave it out.

once	TRBV6-5	TRBJ2-4	ASSYTSGLAKNIQY
-	TRBV6-5	TRBJ1-2	ASSPQGNYGYT
-	TRBV3-1/TRBV3-2	TRBJ2-3	ATSREAHFTDTQY
-	TRBV19	TRBJ1-2	ASSIGPQGGDYGYT
-	TRBV2	TRBJ1-2	ASSEYLAGSYGYT
-	TRBV2	TRBJ2-3	ASSEAGSGSPSTDTQY
-	TRBV7-3	TRBJ2-7	ASSLGVSYEQY
once	TRBV27	TRBJ2-3	ASRSWGQEFHTQY
-	TRBV5-4	TRBJ2-2	ASSLAGRELF
-	TRBV6-5	TRBJ1-1	ASSYHYGSGTEAF
-	TRBV4-1	TRBJ2-7	ASSPGGTRVLYEQY
-	TRBV11-3	TRBJ1-2	ASSLVGGGYT
-	TRBV4-2	TRBJ2-7	ASSQRGTGGTYEQY
-	TRBV7-2	TRBJ2-7	ASSLEGGGSYEQY